These T cell receptor beta chains were read from a single sample in a study of cytomegalovirus exposure and HLA in healthy donors. Sequenced by immunoSEQ multiplex PCR; TCRdb stores in-frame clones only, minus some. The table has roughly 120,000 clones, around 76% seen once; the top ten hold approximately 30%. Sequencing was carried out using PBMCs. These receptors were obtained from a man in his sixties in good health and CMV-seropositive. CDR3s include the opening cysteine and the closing phenylalanine or tryptophan. The D gene is left open where the match is weak. Size tells how often a clone was seen (once, few, many) or the class of an expanded clone, and some rows leave it out.

>14|-|-|TRBV6-1|TRBJ2-7
TGTGCCAGCAGTGAGGGACTGCAACCCTACGAGCAGTACTTC
CASSEGLQPYEQYF
>15|-|-|TRBV5-1|TRBJ2-7
TGCGCCAGCAGCCCCACCAGTACCAAAACCTACGAGCAGTACTTC
CASSPTSTKTYEQYF
>14|TRBD1|-|TRBV25-1|TRBJ1-4
TGTGCCAGCGCCGACAGGGCAACTAATGAAAAACTGTTTTTT
CASADRATNEKLFF
>14|-|-|TRBV27|TRBJ2-7
TGTGCCAGCACTCCGGGGGTGATACCGTACGAGCAGTACTTC
CASTPGVIPYEQYF
>12|-|-|TRBV30|TRBJ2-2
TGTGCCTGGAGTGACAGGTTAGGGGAGCTGTTTTTT
CAWSDRLGELFF
>12|-|-|TRBV30|TRBJ2-7
TGTGCCTTTGGGGCAGGGGCCTACGAGCAGTACTTC
CAFGAGAYEQYF
>14|-|-|TRBV5-5|TRBJ1-2
TGTGCCAGCAGCCCTGGAGGGGCTAACTATGGCTACACCTTC
CASSPGGANYGYTF
>15|TRBD1|-|TRBV5-1|TRBJ2-5
TGCGCCAGCAGCTGGGGACAGGGGAAACAAGAGACCCAGTACTTC
CASSWGQGKQETQYF
>16|TRBD1|-|TRBV9|TRBJ2-1
TGTGCCAGCAGCGTAGATGGACAGGGAAGCTACAATGAGCAGTTCTTC
CASSVDGQGSYNEQFF
>14|-|-|TRBV5-1|TRBJ2-7
TGCGCCAGCAGCTTTCAGGATAACTCCTACGAGCAGTACTTC
CASSFQDNSYEQYF
>15|-|-|TRBV7-3|TRBJ1-1
TGTGCCAGCAGCTTAACCGGACAGATTAACACTGAAGCTTTCTTT
CASSLTGQINTEAFF
>13|-|-|TRBV5-4|TRBJ1-1
TGTGCCAGCAGCGGCGGGGGGGCTGCTGAAGCTTTCTTT
CASSGGGAAEAFF
>14|TRBD1|once|TRBV7-9|TRBJ2-7
TGTGCCAGCAGCTGGGACAGGAATCCCTACGAGCAGTACTTC
CASSWDRNPYEQYF
>14|-|-|TRBV27|TRBJ2-7
TGTGCCAGCAGCCTGACAGGAAGGCCCTACGAGCAGTACTTC
CASSLTGRPYEQYF
>15|-|-|TRBV5-5|TRBJ1-5
TGTGCCAGCAGCTTGGTACAGGCACGCAATCAGCCCCAGCATTTT
CASSLVQARNQPQHF
>15|TRBD1|-|TRBV4-1|TRBJ2-1
TGCGCCAGCAGCCAGAACCGGGACAGCGTCAATGAGCAGTTCTTC
CASSQNRDSVNEQFF
>13|TRBD1|-|TRBV18|TRBJ1-1
TGTGCCAGCTCAGGACAGGCGAACACTGAAGCTTTCTTT
CASSGQANTEAFF
>14|TRBD1|-|TRBV19|TRBJ1-1
TGTGCCAGTAGTCCCGGGACAGTGAACACTGAAGCTTTCTTT
CASSPGTVNTEAFF
>17|-|-|TRBV9|TRBJ2-2
TGTGCCAGCAGCCCCCAGGGCGGGGCCGAGAACACCGGGGAGCTGTTTTTT
CASSPQGGAENTGELFF
>14|TRBD1|-|TRBV28|TRBJ1-1
TGTGCCAGCAGTCTCAATCGACAAGGGACAGGCCTGTTCTTT
CASSLNRQGTGLFF
>19|TRBD2|few|TRBV4-1|TRBJ2-5
TGCGCCAGCAGCCGACCAAGCGGGAGGGGATGGGGGCGGCAAGAGACCCAGTACTTC
CASSRPSGRGWGRQETQYF
>16|TRBD2|-|TRBV11-2|TRBJ2-1
TGTGCCAGCAGCTTAGCCCCGACTAGCGGGAGGGCTGAGCAGTTCTTC
CASSLAPTSGRAEQFF
>15|-|-|TRBV4-2|TRBJ2-1
TGTGCCAGCAGCCAAGGCTCAAATGTGAACTCCCCTTTGTTCTTC
CASSQGSNVNSPLFF
>13|-|few|TRBV5-1|TRBJ1-1
TGCGCCAGCAGCTTGGCCGGGGTCCCTGAAGCTTTCTTT
CASSLAGVPEAFF
>16|TRBD1|-|TRBV9|TRBJ2-7
TGTGCCAGCAGCGCCACCGGGACAGGGGTTCCCTACGAGCAGTACTTC
CASSATGTGVPYEQYF